A single sample gave rise to the 26 T cell receptor beta chains below, sequenced in a study of T cell responses to AZD1222 COVID-19 vaccine. The protocol was immunoSEQ multiplex PCR, while the TCRdb copy is restricted to in-frame clones and leaves out a portion. The sample shows approximately 200,000 clones, 80% to 90% of them seen only once. The sequences come from peripheral blood, collected on day 0 of AZD1222 vaccination. These receptors all stem from an adult in good health.

The chain combines TRBV5-4 with TRBJ2-7; no clear D. Trimming removed 5 bases from V and 0 bases from J, with 9 bases in between. From germline, CDR1 is SGHNT and CDR2 YYREEE (reference sequence). The CDR3 spans 13 residues. CDR3 in DNA: TGTGCCAGCAGTAAGACTGGCTCCTACGAGCAGTACTTC. Its translation: CASSKTGSYEQYF. Using reference TRBV5-4 and TRBJ2-7 for the parts outside the CDR3, the full variable domain is ETGVTQSPTHLIKTRGQQVTLRCSSQSGHNTVSWYQQALGQGPQFIFQYYREEENGRGNFPPRFSGLQFPNYSSELNVNALELDDSALYLCASSKTGSYEQYFGPGTRLTVT.

This clone was picked up one time. The chain carries TRBV5-6 and TRBJ2-3; D is perhaps TRBD1 or TRBD2 (5 bases each). Germline values: CDR1 SGHDT, CDR2 YYEEEE. The CDR3 spans 15 residues. V lost 4 bases and J 2 bases, leaving 14 bases between the germline ends. The CDR3 DNA is TGTGCCAGCAGCCTGGGTGGGACGGCCACAGATACGCAGTATTTT. Its protein product is CASSLGGTATDTQYF. Based on the CDR3 plus reference TRBV5-6 and TRBJ2-3, the full variable domain is DAGVTQSPTHLIKTRGQQVTLRCSPKSGHDTVSWYQQALGQGPQFIFQYYEEEERQRGNFPDRFSGHQFPNYSSELNVNALLLGDSALYLCASSLGGTATDTQYFGPGTRLTVL.

The genes are TRBV4-1 and TRBJ1-5; D is uncertain. Germline CDR1 MGHRA, CDR2 YSYEKL. The V end was cut by 1 base, the J end by 7 bases, with 8 bases between. CDR3 length: 13 amino acids. CDR3 amino acids: CASSQVGSQPQHF. CDR3 coding DNA: TGCGCCAGCAGCCAAGTGGGGTCCCAGCCCCAGCATTTT.

The chain uses TRBV5-8 and TRBJ1-6; D ambiguous. The CDR3 sequence is 17 residues long. The V gene's germline CDR1 is SGHTS and CDR2 YDEGEE. Trimming removed 4 bases at V and 8 bases at J, with 22 bases between. The chain's CDR3 is CASSRPPPVPADSPLHF. Written as DNA, the CDR3 is TGTGCCAGCAGCCGCCCCCCGCCTGTACCCGCGGATTCACCCCTCCACTTT.

The genes are TRBV5-1 and TRBJ2-1; D not resolved. Germline-derived CDR1 and CDR2 are SGHRS and YFSETQ. Trimming stripped 2 bases from V and 0 bases from J, with 6 bases between. The CDR3 consists of 14 residues. In DNA, the CDR3 is TGCGCCAGCAGCTTCCCGAGCTCCTACAATGAGCAGTTCTTC. Its translation is CASSFPSSYNEQFF.

The count of this clone is one. V and J are TRBV10-3 and TRBJ2-3, with D perhaps TRBD1 (6 bases). Germline CDR1 ENHRY, CDR2 SYGVKD. Trimming shortened V by 8 bases and J by 4 bases, and 16 bases separated the two germline ends. The CDR3 extends over 14 amino acids. CDR3 DNA: TGTGCCATCTTAACAGGGAAAGGTTCAGATACGCAGTATTTT. This sequence encodes CAILTGKGSDTQYF.

This clone occurred once. The chain is built from TRBV5-4 and TRBJ2-7; D unclear. V lost 1 base, J lost 5 bases, and 16 bases lay in between. Per the germline V gene, CDR1 is SGHNT and CDR2 is YYREEE (reference sequence). CDR3 length: 15 amino acids. The CDR3 region is CASSLTRHQSNEQYF. In nucleotides, the CDR3 is TGTGCCAGCAGCTTGACGAGACATCAATCCAACGAGCAGTACTTC.

This clone was seen a few times. The V and J genes are TRBV18 and TRBJ2-7, with D possibly being TRBD2 (6 bases). The germline V gene has CDR1 KGHSH and CDR2 LQKENI. The CDR3 is made up of 15 amino acids. The V gene lost 2 bases and the J gene lost 5 bases, with 16 bases spanning the gap. The chain's CDR3 is CASSPSDRSGDEQYF. The CDR3 DNA sequence: TGTGCCAGCTCACCATCTGACAGATCGGGGGACGAGCAGTACTTC.

This chain uses TRBV6-1 with TRBJ1-5, with D maybe TRBD1 (5 bases). V lost 3 bases and J 9 bases, leaving 18 bases between the germline ends. Germline V gives CDR1 MNHNS, CDR2 SASEGT. CDR3 length: 15 residues. The CDR3 DNA sequence: TGTGCCAGCAGTGATGGGGCGGGGGGTGAAATGCCCCAGCATTTT. It is translated as CASSDGAGGEMPQHF.

The chain has TRBV4-2 and TRBJ2-6, with D possibly matching TRBD2 (6 bases). Germline CDR1 reads LGHNA; CDR2 reads YNFKEQ. Trimming pared 0 bases from V and 4 bases from J, leaving 16 bases between. CDR3 length: 18 residues. The CDR3 loop reads CASSQDRGAWGGANVLTF. CDR3 coding DNA: TGTGCCAGCAGCCAAGATCGCGGGGCTTGGGGAGGGGCCAACGTCCTGACTTTC.

The V and J genes are TRBV15 and TRBJ1-2; no reliable D call. This CDR3 is built from 14 residues. Trimming left V 0 bases short and J 4 bases short, with 9 bases between. Germline V gene lookup returns CDR1 LNHNV and CDR2 YYDKDF (reference sequence). The CDR3 DNA reads TGTGCCACCAGCAGAGATCGTAATCCCTATGGCTACACCTTC. Residues: CATSRDRNPYGYTF.

This chain uses TRBV19 with TRBJ2-2, with 15 bases identical to TRBD2. The V and J ends lost 5 bases and 4 bases, in that order; junction bases with no gene match: 8. CDR1 LNHDA and CDR2 SQIVND come from the germline V gene (reference sequence). This CDR3 is 18 amino acids long. The CDR3 region is CASSLGLAGGRGTGELFF. The DNA of the CDR3 is TGTGCCAGTAGTCTTGGACTAGCGGGGGGGCGCGGCACCGGGGAGCTGTTTTTT.

This sequence joins TRBV27 and TRBJ1-2, with TRBD1 as a possible D gene (6 bases). Trimming removed 3 bases at V and 8 bases at J, with 19 bases between. The CDR3 loop spans 15 amino acids. The germline V gene has CDR1 MNHEY and CDR2 SMNVEV (reference sequence). The CDR3 DNA reads as TGTGCCAGCAGTTTTAGGGATACAGGGTATGGCGGCTACACCTTC. As protein: CASSFRDTGYGGYTF.

The chain couples TRBV5-1 to TRBJ1-2, with D possibly TRBD1 on 6 matching bases. The V gene lost 0 bases and the J gene lost 4 bases, with 7 bases spanning the gap. CDR1 and CDR2 from the germline V gene are SGHRS and YFSETQ. This CDR3 contains 13 residues. The CDR3 DNA is TGCGCCAGCAGCTTGGCCAGGGGCTATGGCTACACCTTC. Encoded protein: CASSLARGYGYTF.

The chain couples TRBV7-6 to TRBJ2-5; 7 positions match TRBD1. Germline V lookup: CDR1 SGHVS, CDR2 FNYEAQ. This CDR3 is 16 amino acids long. V lost 5 bases to trimming and J lost 2 bases; unmatched junction nucleotides: 11. Written as DNA, the CDR3 is TGTGCCAGCAGCCGCCGGACAGGAGACGTACAAGAGACCCAGTACTTC. Residues: CASSRRTGDVQETQYF.

V is TRBV5-1 and J is TRBJ2-1, with D tentatively TRBD1 (6 bases). The CDR3 length is 14 residues. CDR1 and CDR2 from the germline V gene are SGHRS and YFSETQ. Trimming took 3 bases from V and 0 from J, leaving 7 bases between them. In DNA, the CDR3 is TGCGCCAGCAGCTCGGACAGCTCCTACAATGAGCAGTTCTTC. Amino acids: CASSSDSSYNEQFF.

The CDR3 sequence is CASSGGGETGELFF. CDR3 bases: TGTGCCAGCAGTGGAGGGGGCGAGACCGGGGAGCTGTTTTTT. The J gene is TRBJ2-2, the V gene TRBV9; the D gene is possibly TRBD1 (7 bases). This CDR3 has 14 residues. V lost 5 bases, J lost 5 bases, and 13 bases lay in between. CDR1 and CDR2 from the germline V gene are SGDLS and YYNGEE.

This clone is categorized as medium-sized. The sample carries other DNA sequences with the same CDR3. The chain employs TRBV25-1 and TRBJ2-2, with D possibly called TRBD1 or TRBD2 (5 bases each). CDR1 and CDR2 (germline): MGHDK, SYGVNS. V shed 4 bases and J shed 8 bases, with 11 bases lying between them. The CDR3 is 13 amino acids. The CDR3 DNA sequence: TGTGCCAGCAGTGCGGGACGTCCGGGGGAGCTGTTTTTT. It codes for CASSAGRPGELFF. Using reference TRBV25-1 and TRBJ2-2 for the parts outside the CDR3, the full variable domain is EADIYQTPRYLVIGTGKKITLECSQTMGHDKMYWYQQDPGMELHLIHYSYGVNSTEKGDLSSESTVSRIRTEHFPLTLESARPSHTSQYLCASSAGRPGELFFGEGSRLTVL.

Note on this clone: The identical CDR3 is also encoded by other nucleotide sequences in the sample. This chain links TRBV5-1 with TRBJ2-7; 9 positions match TRBD2. V gave up 4 bases and J gave up 4 bases; unmatched junction bases: 6. Per the germline V gene, CDR1 is SGHRS and CDR2 is YFSETQ. This CDR3 comprises 14 residues. The CDR3 loop is CASSPGLAGYEQYF. CDR3 sequence (DNA): TGCGCCAGCAGCCCGGGACTAGCAGGGTACGAGCAGTACTTC.

The rearrangement uses TRBV30 and TRBJ1-2, with D hard to call. The CDR3 extends over 15 amino acids. CDR1 and CDR2 from the germline V gene are GTSNPN and SVGIG (reference sequence). The CDR3 protein is CAGWNNRRLPYGYTF. Here the CDR3 DNA reads TGTGCTGGGTGGAACAATCGGCGACTCCCCTATGGCTACACCTTC. Complete variable domain (other parts from reference TRBV30 and TRBJ1-2): SQTIHQWPATLVQPVGSPLSLECTVEGTSNPNLYWYRQAAGRGLQLLFYSVGIGQISSEVPQNLSASRPQDRQFILSSKKLLLSDSGFYLCAGWNNRRLPYGYTFGSGTRLTVV.

This chain joins TRBV2 and TRBJ1-1; TRBD1 might be the D (6 bases). Germline V gene sequence: CDR1 SNHLY, CDR2 FYNNEI. V gave up 6 bases and J gave up 11 bases, with 16 bases separating them. This CDR3 spans 12 amino acids. The CDR3 DNA reads TGTGCCAGCAGCCTAGAGGGGGGGGATGCTTTCTTT. As protein: CASSLEGGDAFF. The full variable domain, its missing parts supplied by reference TRBV2 and TRBJ1-1, is EPEVTQTPSHQVTQMGQEVILRCVPISNHLYFYWYRQILGQKVEFLVSFYNNEISEKSEIFDDQFSVERPDGSNFTLKIRSTKLEDSAMYFCASSLEGGDAFFGQGTRLTVV.

The V and J genes are TRBV28 and TRBJ1-5, with TRBD1 matching over 7 bases. Losses at the gene ends were 8 bases for V and 2 bases for J; bases not matched to a gene: 9. Germline V gene lookup returns CDR1 MDHEN and CDR2 SYDVKM. The CDR3 is made up of 15 amino acids. Written as DNA, the CDR3 is TGTGCCAGCGGTATATACAGGGGCGGCAATCAGCCCCAGCATTTT. Its translation: CASGIYRGGNQPQHF.

J is TRBJ2-7 and V is TRBV7-9; D is perhaps TRBD1 (5 bases). This CDR3 has 14 amino acids. V lost 3 bases and J 4 bases, leaving 13 bases between the germline ends. Germline V gives CDR1 SEHNR, CDR2 FQNEAQ (reference sequence). CDR3 nucleotide sequence: TGTGCCAGCAGCTTCCAGGGTCCCCCATACGAGCAGTACTTC. The encoded protein is CASSFQGPPYEQYF. The complete variable domain, with remaining parts taken from reference TRBV7-9 and TRBJ2-7, reads DTGVSQNPRHKITKRGQNVTFRCDPISEHNRLYWYRQTLGQGPEFLTYFQNEAQLEKSRLLSDRFSAERPKGSFSTLEIQRTEQGDSAMYLCASSFQGPPYEQYFGPGTRLTVT.

J is TRBJ2-3 and V is TRBV19; 10 nucleotides agree with TRBD2. Germline CDR1 and CDR2: LNHDA and SQIVND (reference sequence). J gave up 4 bases and V 1 base, and 14 bases lay outside the gene matches. CDR3 size: 19 residues. The CDR3 DNA is TGTGCCAGTAGTATAGCGGCTAGCGGGGGTCGATGGAGCGCAGATACGCAGTATTTT. This translates into CASSIAASGGRWSADTQYF.

The chain employs TRBV5-5 and TRBJ1-6; no firm D call. V lost 0 bases and J lost 7, with 11 bases in between. CDR1 is SGHKS, CDR2 YYEKEE, per germline (reference sequence). This CDR3 is built from 15 residues. The CDR3 region has the DNA TGTGCCAGCAGCTTGGGCTCGGGTATGAATTCACCCCTCCACTTT. Translation: CASSLGSGMNSPLHF.

The genes are TRBV2 and TRBJ1-5; D uncertain. Between the trimmed V and J ends, which lost 5 bases and 1 base, there was a span of 9 bases. This CDR3 has 14 amino acids. Looked up from germline, CDR1 is SNHLY and CDR2 is FYNNEI. In nucleotides, the CDR3 is TGTGCCAGCAGTTCAACAGCGAGCAATCAGCCCCAGCATTTT. Translated, it gives CASSSTASNQPQHF.